Listed here is a single T cell receptor beta chain. The antigen is unknown. Before any sequencing was done, the ViraFEST assay used viral peptide pools to expand antigen-specific CD4+ T cells. At the end of 10 days of culture, CD4+ T cells were isolated. Of the BNT162b2 and mRNA-1273 vaccines, participants received two doses of one or the other. The researchers cultured 1.5 million to 2.5 million PBMC per well with 8 to 10 IU/ml IL-2 and 8 to 10 ug/ml peptides. Cultures had half their medium replaced with IL-2 medium on days 3 and 7. This sample is drawn from a study of vaccination effects on CD4 cells after COVID-19. On the study more broadly: Post-vaccine specimens were collected at a median of 72 days following the second dose.

Profiled with immunoSEQ multiplex PCR; TCRdb holds only in-frame clones, not every one. The data show 30,000 or so clones, 72% seen once. The specimen was CD4+ T cells from PBMCs cultured with HCoV-229E spike peptides, collected after COVID-19 vaccination. The clonotype originates from a human donor who received a COVID-19 vaccine.

CDR3 loop: CASSPGTGAGEQFF. As DNA, the CDR3 is TGTGCCAGCAGCCCCGGGACAGGGGCCGGTGAGCAGTTCTTC. J is TRBJ2-1 and V is TRBV3-1 (or the pseudogene TRBV3-2); 10 nucleotides match TRBD1. The germline gives CDR1 LGHDT, CDR2 YNNKEL (reference sequence). Unmatched junction bases numbered 6, after V lost 4 bases and J lost 9 bases. The CDR3 contains 14 residues.